The 9 T cell receptor beta chains listed next were all sequenced from one sample in a study of blood T cell repertoires in COVID-19. Using immunoSEQ multiplex PCR, the repertoire was profiled, and TCRdb retains in-frame clones only, with some absent. The sample lists roughly 190,000 clones; around nine tenths were seen once. The sequencing sample was made of peripheral blood. Receptors originate from a man between 60 and 75 years old with active or convalescent COVID-19.

The CDR3 DNA reads TGTGCCAGCACAGGGCAGGATACGCAGTATTTT. Amino acids: CASTGQDTQYF. The chain employs TRBV10-3 and TRBJ2-3, with D maybe TRBD1 (6 bases). With 10 bases removed from V and 6 bases from J, the gap between germline ends came to 11 bases. The CDR3 has 11 amino acids. CDR1 and CDR2 from the germline V gene are ENHRY and SYGVKD.

This clone has a single count. The DNA of the CDR3 is TGCGCCAGCAGCCAAGAGGGACAGTATGATCAGCCCCAGCATTTT. This gives the protein CASSQEGQYDQPQHF. The V call is TRBV4-1, the J call TRBJ1-5; TRBD1 matches at 7 bases. The CDR3 sequence is 15 residues long. From germline, CDR1 is MGHRA and CDR2 YSYEKL. V shed 0 bases, J shed 5 bases, and the junction held 4 bases outside the gene matches.

The gene calls are TRBV19 and TRBJ2-1, with 9 bases matching TRBD2. The junction had 6 bases not matched to a gene; V was cut back by 5 bases and J by 7 bases. Germline values: CDR1 LNHDA, CDR2 SQIVND (reference sequence). The CDR3 is 14 amino acids. CDR3 nucleotides: TGTGCCAGTAGTGTGGGCGGGGGGGCAAATGAGCAGTTCTTC. Residues: CASSVGGGANEQFF.

The gene calls are TRBV9 and TRBJ2-7; weak D call: TRBD1 (5 bases). The V gene's germline CDR1 is SGDLS and CDR2 YYNGEE. Trimming removed 1 base at V and 7 bases at J, with 6 bases between. This CDR3 is built from 11 residues. The CDR3 region is CASSVKGEQYF. The CDR3, as DNA: TGTGCCAGCAGCGTAAAGGGGGAGCAGTACTTC.

The gene calls are TRBV2 and TRBJ1-5; D may be TRBD1 (6 bases). The CDR3 extends over 12 amino acids. The V gene's germline CDR1 is SNHLY and CDR2 FYNNEI. Trimming pared 7 bases from V and 4 bases from J, leaving 8 bases between. The CDR3 coding sequence is TGTGCCAGCAAGGGGGAGAATCAGCCCCAGCATTTT. As protein: CASKGENQPQHF.

CDR3 nucleotide sequence: TGTGCCAGCAGCCGGGACAGGGGAAACGAGGGTTCACCCCTCCACTTT. Protein sequence: CASSRDRGNEGSPLHF. The rearrangement joins TRBV2 to TRBJ1-6; 10 bases align to TRBD1. Germline lookup yields CDR1 SNHLY and CDR2 FYNNEI. The V segment lost 6 bases and the J segment 9 bases; nucleotides outside the gene matches: 11. The CDR3 covers 16 residues.

The chain employs TRBV21-1 and TRBJ1-2. TRBV21-1 is tagged as a pseudogene. CDR3 length: 14 residues. Here the CDR3 DNA reads TGTGCCAGCAGCAAAGCCTCGGGGAACTATGGCTACACCTTC. Amino acids: CASSKASGNYGYTF.

This chain links TRBV27 with TRBJ1-1; D unclear. This CDR3 has 14 residues. Per germline, CDR1 MNHEY and CDR2 SMNVEV (reference sequence). Trimming stripped 5 bases from V and 4 bases from J, with 14 bases between. CDR3 DNA: TGTGCCAGCAGTATCCAGCGGGTGAGCACTGAAGCTTTCTTT. It specifies CASSIQRVSTEAFF.

This chain links TRBV10-3 with TRBJ1-1; tentatively, D is TRBD1 (5 bases). The germline gives CDR1 ENHRY, CDR2 SYGVKD. V was clipped by 2 bases and J by 1 base, with 11 bases between them. The CDR3 runs to 15 residues. The CDR3 nucleotides are TGTGCCATCAGTGAGGTGGACACCGGGAACACTGAAGCTTTCTTT. Protein sequence: CAISEVDTGNTEAFF.